Reported below is one TCR beta chain. Its matching antigen is unknown. Clones were sequenced by immunoSEQ multiplex PCR, and TCRdb holds only the in-frame ones, with some missing. The table records some 1.5 million clones, around 98% of them present only once. The data were taken from a study of shared clonotypes between healthy human individuals. Study overall: Donors, aged 18 to 49, were a couple of women and a few men. Every donor yielded three CD4 naive, three CD4 memory, two CD8 naive and one CD8 memory plate. Study outcomes and limitations: Relative to memory subsets, naive subsets generally showed larger estimated richness. Clonotypes shared by all four sorted-subset donors had higher generation probabilities than non-shared clonotypes.

The sample taken for sequencing was naive CD4+ T cells sorted from blood. Described subset: CD45RA+ positively selected. This TCR derives from a man aged 25-40 years in good health.

The CDR3 coding sequence is TGTGCCAGCAGCCGGACTAACTACGAGCAGTACTTC. Translating gives CASSRTNYEQYF. The chain couples TRBV11-2 to TRBJ2-5, with a possible D match to TRBD2 (6 bases). TRBJ2-7 explains the end of the DNA better; the J call may be wrong. The CDR3 has 12 residues. Germline V lookup: CDR1 SGHAT, CDR2 FQNNGV.